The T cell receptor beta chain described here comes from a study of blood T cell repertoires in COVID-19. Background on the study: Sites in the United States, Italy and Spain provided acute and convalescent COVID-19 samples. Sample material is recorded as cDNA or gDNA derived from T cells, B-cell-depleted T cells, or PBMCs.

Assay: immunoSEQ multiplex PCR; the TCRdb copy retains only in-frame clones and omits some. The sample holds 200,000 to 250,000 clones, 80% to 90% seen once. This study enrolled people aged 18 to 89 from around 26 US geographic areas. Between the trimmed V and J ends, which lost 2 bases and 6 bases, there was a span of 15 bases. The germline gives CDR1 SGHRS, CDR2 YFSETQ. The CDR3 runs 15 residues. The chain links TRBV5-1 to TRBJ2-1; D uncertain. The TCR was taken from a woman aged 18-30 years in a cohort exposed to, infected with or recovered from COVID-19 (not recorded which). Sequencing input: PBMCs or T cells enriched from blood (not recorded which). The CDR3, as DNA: TGCGCCAGCAGCTTTAGTAGTCCAGCGTTCAATGAGCAGTTCTTC. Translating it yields CASSFSSPAFNEQFF. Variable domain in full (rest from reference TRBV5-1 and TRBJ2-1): KAGVTQTPRYLIKTRGQQVTLSCSPISGHRSVSWYQQTPGQGLQFLFEYFSETQRNKGNFPGRFSGRQFSNSRSEMNVSTLELGDSALYLCASSFSSPAFNEQFFGPGTRLTVL.